Listed below are T cell receptor beta chains from one sample, sequenced in a study of vaccination and CD4 T cells after COVID-19. Their recognized antigens are unknown. TCRdb fed the PCR reads into MiXCR, producing one record per CDR3 protein. Here the sample spans 9,500 to 15,000 distinct CDR3 sequences, about three fifths being singletons. The sequencing sample was made of CD4+ T cells from blood, cultured in vitro. All receptors come from a human donor who had recovered from COVID-19. The CDR3 runs from the conserved cysteine through the conserved F or W. The order of the fields is D gene, clone size, J gene, V gene, CDR3 DNA, CDR3 protein. D genes are given only for firm matches. Some rows have no size entry. The others give once, few or many, or a class for an expanded clone.

D: -
size: -
J: TRBJ2-2
V: TRBV6-2/TRBV6-3
DNA: TGTGCCAGCAGCCGGACTATCGGGGACTCCGGGGAGCTGTTTTTT
CDR3: CASSRTIGDSGELFF

D: -
size: -
J: TRBJ1-1
V: TRBV10-1
DNA: -
CDR3: CARKLRFGGLNTEAFF

D: -
size: -
J: TRBJ1-5
V: TRBV15
DNA: TGTGCCACCAGCAGAGATTCTTTGCAGTCCAATCAGCCCCAGCATTTT
CDR3: CATSRDSLQSNQPQHF

D: -
size: few
J: TRBJ1-6
V: TRBV6-1
DNA: TGTGCCAGCAGTGAAGGCAGGCCTAACGGGAATTCACCCCTCCACTTT
CDR3: CASSEGRPNGNSPLHF

D: -
size: -
J: TRBJ2-5
V: TRBV19
DNA: TGTGCCAGTAGAAAGAGGACAGAAGAGACCCAGTACTTC
CDR3: CASRKRTEETQYF

D: -
size: large
J: TRBJ2-3
V: TRBV10-1
DNA: TGCGCCAGCAGTGCGTACGGCACAGATACGCAGTATTTT
CDR3: CASSAYGTDTQYF

D: -
size: -
J: TRBJ1-6
V: TRBV10-3
DNA: TGTGCCATCAGTGAGATCGGGGGGCAGGGATCACCCCTCCACTTT
CDR3: CAISEIGGQGSPLHF

D: -
size: -
J: TRBJ2-3
V: TRBV12-3/TRBV12-4
DNA: TGTGCCAGCAGTTTCAGTTCGAGCACAGATACGCAGTATTTT
CDR3: CASSFSSSTDTQYF

D: -
size: -
J: TRBJ2-5
V: TRBV6-2/TRBV6-3
DNA: TGTGCCAGCAGTCCCGGACGGGATGGGACCCAGTACTTC
CDR3: CASSPGRDGTQYF

D: -
size: -
J: TRBJ1-5
V: TRBV28
DNA: TGTGCCAGCAGTTCTCCAGGGGTTAGCAATCAGCCCCAGCATTTT
CDR3: CASSSPGVSNQPQHF

D: -
size: -
J: TRBJ1-3
V: TRBV6-1
DNA: TGTGCCAGCAGTGTTGCACCTGGAAACACCATATATTTT
CDR3: CASSVAPGNTIYF

D: -
size: -
J: TRBJ2-7
V: TRBV28
DNA: TGTGCCAGCAGTCTCGGGAATTCGGTAGCGATCCACTACGAGCAGTACTTC
CDR3: CASSLGNSVAIHYEQYF

D: TRBD1
size: few
J: TRBJ2-5
V: TRBV20-1
DNA: TGCAGTGCTAAACCGGGACAGGGGTCAGAGACCCAGTACTTC
CDR3: CSAKPGQGSETQYF

D: -
size: few
J: TRBJ2-1
V: TRBV25-1
DNA: TGTGCCAGCAGTGAAAGTAGCGGATCTTACAATGAGCAGTTCTTC
CDR3: CASSESSGSYNEQFF

D: -
size: few
J: TRBJ1-1
V: TRBV2
DNA: TGTGCCAGCAGTGATATCTTGGGGGGGGACACTGAAGCTTTCTTT
CDR3: CASSDILGGDTEAFF

D: TRBD1
size: few
J: TRBJ1-2
V: TRBV7-9
DNA: TGTGCCAGCAGCTCCGGGACAGGGGGACGCTATGGCTACACCTTC
CDR3: CASSSGTGGRYGYTF

D: TRBD1
size: few
J: TRBJ1-1
V: TRBV20-1
DNA: TGCAGTGCTAGTGGACAGGGCGGAGGGACTGAAGCTTTCTTT
CDR3: CSASGQGGGTEAFF

D: -
size: -
J: TRBJ1-2
V: TRBV24-1
DNA: TGTGCCACCGCTGTGGATGGCTACACCTTC
CDR3: CATAVDGYTF

D: TRBD1
size: -
J: TRBJ2-5
V: TRBV6-1
DNA: TGTGCCAGCAGACCGACATCACAGGGGTTGGAGACCCAGTACTTC
CDR3: CASRPTSQGLETQYF

D: TRBD2
size: few
J: TRBJ2-5
V: TRBV15
DNA: TGTGCCACCAGCAACCTAGGACTAGCGGGAGAGACCCAGTACTTC
CDR3: CATSNLGLAGETQYF

D: TRBD2
size: -
J: TRBJ2-1
V: TRBV5-1
DNA: TGCGCCAGCAGCTTGCAGCGGGGCTCCTACAATGAGCAGTTCTTC
CDR3: CASSLQRGSYNEQFF

D: -
size: -
J: TRBJ1-5
V: TRBV20-1
DNA: TGCAGTGCTAGAGGGGCGGGCGTAGGGTTTAGCAATCAGCCCCAGCATTTT
CDR3: CSARGAGVGFSNQPQHF

D: TRBD2
size: -
J: TRBJ2-1
V: TRBV20-1
DNA: TGCAGTGCTAGACTAGCGGGCTCCTACAATGAGCAGTTCTTC
CDR3: CSARLAGSYNEQFF

D: TRBD2
size: -
J: TRBJ2-7
V: TRBV6-5
DNA: TGTGCCAGCAGTTATGCCGCGGGAGGGAGCTACGAGCAGTACTTC
CDR3: CASSYAAGGSYEQYF

D: TRBD1
size: few
J: TRBJ1-6
V: TRBV7-2
DNA: TGTGCCAGCAGCTACCGCTATCGACAGGGGGGTTCACCCCTCCACTTT
CDR3: CASSYRYRQGGSPLHF

D: TRBD2
size: -
J: TRBJ2-7
V: TRBV11-2
DNA: TGTGCCAGCAGCGGGACTAGCGGCTACGAGCAGTACTTC
CDR3: CASSGTSGYEQYF

D: -
size: -
J: TRBJ1-2
V: TRBV6-2/TRBV6-3
DNA: TGTGCCAGCAGTTACGACAGTAACTATGGCTACACCTTC
CDR3: CASSYDSNYGYTF

D: -
size: few
J: TRBJ1-2
V: TRBV5-1
DNA: TGCGCCAGCAGCTTGGAAGGGTTTGGTGGCTACACCTTC
CDR3: CASSLEGFGGYTF

D: -
size: few
J: TRBJ1-2
V: TRBV25-1
DNA: TGTGCCAGCAGTGATCCAGTTGCAGGCTACACCTTC
CDR3: CASSDPVAGYTF

D: -
size: -
J: TRBJ1-3
V: TRBV28
DNA: TGTGCCAGCAGTGCCTCTACACAGGGAAAAAGTGGAAACACCATATATTTT
CDR3: CASSASTQGKSGNTIYF

D: -
size: -
J: TRBJ1-2
V: TRBV6-5
DNA: TGTGCCAGCAGTTACACAGCTAACTATGGCTACACCTTC
CDR3: CASSYTANYGYTF

D: -
size: -
J: TRBJ2-5
V: TRBV7-2
DNA: TGTGCCAGCAGCTTAGCCCAAGAGACCCAGTACTTC
CDR3: CASSLAQETQYF

D: -
size: few
J: TRBJ1-1
V: TRBV21-1
DNA: TGTGCCAGCAGCGCGCGGGACGGACTTGAGGCTTTCTTT
CDR3: CASSARDGLEAFF

D: -
size: once
J: TRBJ2-7
V: TRBV20-1
DNA: TGCAGTGCTAGTGGGATTAGCGAGACCTACGAGCAGTACTTC
CDR3: CSASGISETYEQYF

D: -
size: -
J: TRBJ2-3
V: TRBV12-3/TRBV12-4
DNA: TGTGCCAGCAGCATCAACCGGGGGACAGATACGCAGTATTTT
CDR3: CASSINRGTDTQYF

D: -
size: -
J: TRBJ1-2
V: TRBV5-1
DNA: TGCGCCAGCAGGTCCGGCAGGGCCCAGGACTATGGCTACACCTTC
CDR3: CASRSGRAQDYGYTF

D: -
size: -
J: TRBJ1-2
V: TRBV4-2
DNA: TGTGCCAGCAGTGGCCAACAGGGCTATGGCTACACCTTC
CDR3: CASSGQQGYGYTF

D: -
size: -
J: TRBJ1-4
V: TRBV7-2
DNA: TGTGCCAGCAGCACGGGGGGTAATGAAAAACTGTTTTTT
CDR3: CASSTGGNEKLFF

D: -
size: few
J: TRBJ1-5
V: TRBV7-8
DNA: TGTGCCAGCAGCCCACGGGGGGTAATTGATCAGCCCCAGCATTTT
CDR3: CASSPRGVIDQPQHF

D: -
size: -
J: TRBJ2-7
V: TRBV18
DNA: TGTGCCAGCTCACCGTCTTTTGCGGCCCTATCGGGCGAGCAGTACTTC
CDR3: CASSPSFAALSGEQYF

D: -
size: -
J: TRBJ2-3
V: TRBV27
DNA: TGTGCCAGCAGTTTAATTACAGATACGCAGTATTTT
CDR3: CASSLITDTQYF

D: -
size: -
J: TRBJ1-5
V: TRBV12-3/TRBV12-4
DNA: TGTGCCAGCAGTTTCGGACGAGGTGTGGGTCAGCCCCAGCATTTT
CDR3: CASSFGRGVGQPQHF

D: -
size: few
J: TRBJ2-7
V: TRBV7-2
DNA: TGTGCCAGCAGCCCCTTTCCCCGGGGCCGCGACGAGCAGTACTTC
CDR3: CASSPFPRGRDEQYF

D: -
size: -
J: TRBJ2-7
V: TRBV7-2
DNA: TGTGCCAGCAGCTTAGCGGGAGGACACTACGAGCAGTACTTC
CDR3: CASSLAGGHYEQYF

D: -
size: -
J: TRBJ2-3
V: TRBV7-2
DNA: TGTGCCAGCAGCACCTACCTAGATACGCAGTATTTT
CDR3: CASSTYLDTQYF

D: -
size: few
J: TRBJ2-1
V: TRBV7-3
DNA: TGTGCCAGCAGCTCTCTCCAGGGGTACAATGAGCAGTTCTTC
CDR3: CASSSLQGYNEQFF

D: TRBD1
size: -
J: TRBJ1-5
V: TRBV6-1
DNA: TGTGCCAGCGGACGGGGACAGGGCATGCAGCCCCAGCATTTT
CDR3: CASGRGQGMQPQHF

D: -
size: -
J: TRBJ1-6
V: TRBV6-1
DNA: TGTGCCAGCAGTCACAATTCACCCCTCCACTTT
CDR3: CASSHNSPLHF

D: -
size: -
J: TRBJ2-7
V: TRBV28
DNA: TGTGCCAGCAGTTTACGGTCCTACGAGCAGTACTTC
CDR3: CASSLRSYEQYF